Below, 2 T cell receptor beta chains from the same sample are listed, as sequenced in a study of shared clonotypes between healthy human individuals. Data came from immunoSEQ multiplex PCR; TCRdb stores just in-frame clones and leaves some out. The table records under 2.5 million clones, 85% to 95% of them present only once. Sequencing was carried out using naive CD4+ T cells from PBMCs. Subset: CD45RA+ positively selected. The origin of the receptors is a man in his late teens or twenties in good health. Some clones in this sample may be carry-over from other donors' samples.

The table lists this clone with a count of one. CDR3 in DNA: TGTGCCAGCAGCCTACTGAGGCAGGGTAATGGCTACACCTTC. This codes for CASSLLRQGNGYTF. The V and J genes are TRBV6-5 and TRBJ1-2, with D maybe TRBD1 (5 bases). V dropped 6 bases and J dropped 6 bases, with 17 bases sitting between them. The CDR3 runs 14 residues. CDR1 MNHEY and CDR2 SVGAGI come from the germline V gene.

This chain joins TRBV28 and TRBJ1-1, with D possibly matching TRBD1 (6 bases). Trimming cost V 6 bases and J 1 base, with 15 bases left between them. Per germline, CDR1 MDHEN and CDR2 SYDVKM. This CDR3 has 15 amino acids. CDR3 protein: CASRQSGHTNTEAFF. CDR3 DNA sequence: TGTGCCAGCAGGCAATCGGGACACACGAACACTGAAGCTTTCTTT.